This T cell receptor beta chain derives from a study of Ad26.COV2.S vaccination and SARS-CoV-2 variants. In the study overall: The donor participated in the COV1001 trial, in its Ad26.COV2.S arm.

Treatment described: about 20 received Ad26.COV2.S at low or high dose, single or two shots; about 5 received placebo; per-sample allocation not given. Following the first vaccine or placebo injection, samples were taken on day 63. The shot given was an Ad26 vector that makes Wuhan-strain SARS-CoV-2 spike. Germline-derived CDR1 and CDR2 are LGHNA and YNFKEQ. This CDR3 contains 16 residues. J lost 0 bases, V lost 3 bases, and 4 bases had no gene match. Profiled with immunoSEQ multiplex PCR; TCRdb holds only in-frame clones, not every one. The sample carries roughly 420,000 clones, 70% to 90% recorded once.

The TCR sequence derives from a person between 18 and 65 years old who received the Ad26.COV2.S COVID-19 vaccine or a placebo. This material consisted of peripheral blood, taken in a trial of Ad26.COV2.S vaccine versus placebo. The V and J genes are TRBV4-2 and TRBJ2-7, with 11 nucleotides matching TRBD2. The CDR3 coding sequence is TGTGCCAGCAGCCAGGATACTAGCGGGGGCTCCTACGAGCAGTACTTC. Translating gives CASSQDTSGGSYEQYF.